The 24 T cell receptor beta chains below were found in one sample sequenced in a study of blood T cell repertoires in COVID-19. Generated by immunoSEQ multiplex PCR, the TCRdb table keeps only in-frame clones and is missing some. This table has about 70,000 clones, roughly 84% appearing once. Sequencing used peripheral blood. These receptor sequences come from a woman between 18 and 29 years old with acute or convalescent COVID-19.

The rearrangement links TRBV5-1 to TRBJ1-1; D gene uncertain. CDR3 length: 15 residues. CDR1 and CDR2 (germline): SGHRS, YFSETQ. V was shortened by 5 bases and J by 0 bases, with 14 bases between the two germline ends. This chain's CDR3 is CASSTGEVLNTEAFF. CDR3 nucleotide sequence: TGCGCCAGCAGTACCGGCGAGGTCCTGAACACTGAAGCTTTCTTT.

This chain links TRBV18 with TRBJ2-3; D may be TRBD2 (5 bases). The germline V and J ends were trimmed by 4 bases and 0 bases, with 14 bases remaining between them. CDR1 and CDR2 from the germline V gene are KGHSH and LQKENI. The CDR3 is 16 residues long. The CDR3 spells CASSRVADSSTDTQYF. The CDR3 DNA is TGTGCCAGCTCACGAGTGGCGGACTCTAGCACAGATACGCAGTATTTT.

The chain has TRBV4-1 and TRBJ2-1; 7 bases match TRBD2. The CDR3 totals 17 residues. V was clipped by 5 bases and J by 2 bases; unmatched bases: 12. In germline, CDR1 is MGHRA, CDR2 YSYEKL. CDR3 loop: CASSEGFRGGPYNEQFF. The CDR3 DNA sequence: TGCGCCAGCAGCGAAGGTTTTCGGGGAGGGCCCTACAATGAGCAGTTCTTC.

This chain uses TRBV28 with TRBJ2-7, with 8 bases identical to TRBD2. Germline trimming cut 6 bases from V and 2 bases from J; bases unmatched to any gene: 6. Germline V gene data show CDR1 as MDHEN and CDR2 as SYDVKM. The CDR3 is made up of 14 amino acids. CDR3 loop: CASRETSDAYEQYF. CDR3 nucleotide sequence: TGTGCCAGCAGGGAGACTAGCGATGCCTACGAGCAGTACTTC. Combining the CDR3 with reference TRBV28 and TRBJ2-7 gives the whole variable domain DVKVTQSSRYLVKRTGEKVFLECVQDMDHENMFWYRQDPGLGLRLIYFSYDVKMKEKGDIPEGYSVSREKKERFSLILESASTNQTSMYLCASRETSDAYEQYFGPGTRLTVT.

The rearrangement joins TRBV6-5 to TRBJ2-7; 12 bases are shared with TRBD1. The trim removed 6 bases at V and 6 bases at J, leaving 3 bases unmatched. Germline CDR1 and CDR2: MNHEY and SVGAGI. This CDR3 is built from 13 residues. CDR3 in DNA: TGTGCCAGCAGGGGGACAGGGGGCTCCGAGCAGTACTTC. Amino acid sequence: CASRGTGGSEQYF.

The genes are TRBV5-4 and TRBJ2-7, with 8 bases identical to TRBD1. V was clipped by 1 base and J by 4 bases; unmatched bases: 7. Per germline, CDR1 SGHNT and CDR2 YYREEE (reference sequence). The CDR3 length is 15 residues. CDR3: CASSLSPGGRYEQYF. Written as DNA, the CDR3 is TGTGCCAGCAGCTTGTCCCCAGGGGGCAGGTACGAGCAGTACTTC. The full variable domain, in which reference TRBV5-4 and TRBJ2-7 provide the parts outside the CDR3, is ETGVTQSPTHLIKTRGQQVTLRCSSQSGHNTVSWYQQALGQGPQFIFQYYREEENGRGNFPPRFSGLQFPNYSSELNVNALELDDSALYLCASSLSPGGRYEQYFGPGTRLTVT.

V is TRBV4-3 and J is TRBJ2-1; D perhaps matches TRBD2 (5 bases). CDR3 length equals 16 residues. Germline CDR1 and CDR2: LGHNA and YSLEER. V was trimmed by 3 bases and J by 5 bases, leaving 17 bases between them. The CDR3 reads CASSQDPSSINNEQFF. The CDR3 bases are TGCGCCAGCAGCCAGGACCCTAGCTCGATCAACAATGAGCAGTTCTTC.

This clone was observed once. The V call is TRBV7-2, the J call TRBJ1-6, with 8 bases that match TRBD1. The CDR3 totals 16 residues. The germline V gene has CDR1 SGHTA and CDR2 FQGNSA. Trimming took 4 bases from V and 1 from J; bases not matched to a gene: 3. The CDR3 DNA reads as TGTGCCAGCAGCTCTCAGGGGGCTTCCTATAATTCACCCCTCCACTTT. It is translated as CASSSQGASYNSPLHF.

The J gene is TRBJ2-5, the V gene TRBV14; D is unresolved. The germline CDR1 and CDR2 sequences are SGHDN and FVKESK. The CDR3 runs to 12 residues. The V and J ends lost 4 bases and 4 bases respectively, with 7 bases between them. CDR3 residues: CASSRARETQYF. CDR3 sequence (DNA): TGTGCCAGCAGCCGAGCCCGAGAGACCCAGTACTTC.

J is TRBJ1-3 and V is TRBV7-2; tentative D call: TRBD1 (5 bases). The V gene lost 2 bases and the J gene lost 0 bases, with 8 bases spanning the gap. The CDR3 is 15 amino acids. Germline assignment: CDR1 SGHTA and CDR2 FQGNSA. This CDR3 reads CASSLYDSSGNTIYF. The CDR3 DNA reads TGTGCCAGCAGCTTATACGACAGCTCTGGAAACACCATATATTTT.

The chain combines TRBV6-5 with TRBJ1-2; TRBD1 matches at 7 bases. This CDR3 is 14 amino acids long. Germline CDR1 and CDR2: MNHEY and SVGAGI. V dropped 7 bases and J dropped 3; count of bases not matched to a gene: 8. DNA for the CDR3: TGTGCCAGCACTCAAGGGGGGACAGACTATGGCTACACCTTC. Translation: CASTQGGTDYGYTF.

The gene calls are TRBV18 and TRBJ1-5; 7 bases fit TRBD1. CDR3 length: 15 residues. V lost 5 bases and J lost 5; bases outside the gene matches: 9. Germline CDR1 KGHSH, CDR2 LQKENI. The DNA for the CDR3 is TGTGCCAGCTCATTAGACAGGGTAAAAGATCAGCCCCAGCATTTT. This gives the protein CASSLDRVKDQPQHF.

The chain joins TRBV5-1 to TRBJ2-7; 9 bases fit TRBD1. V lost 4 bases, J lost 7 bases, and 18 bases stayed unmatched. Germline lookup yields CDR1 SGHRS and CDR2 YFSETQ. The CDR3 runs 17 residues. The CDR3 here is CASSERFRDRDLGEQYF. CDR3 nucleotides: TGCGCCAGCAGCGAAAGATTCCGGGACAGGGATCTTGGTGAGCAGTACTTC. Supplemented by reference TRBV5-1 and TRBJ2-7, the full variable domain reads KAGVTQTPRYLIKTRGQQVTLSCSPISGHRSVSWYQQTPGQGLQFLFEYFSETQRNKGNFPGRFSGRQFSNSRSEMNVSTLELGDSALYLCASSERFRDRDLGEQYFGPGTRLTVT.

The V and J genes are TRBV19 and TRBJ1-2, with 8 bases that match TRBD1. V was clipped by 3 bases and J by 3 bases; unmatched bases: 12. The CDR3 loop spans 17 amino acids. CDR1 and CDR2 (germline): LNHDA, SQIVND (reference sequence). CDR3 region: CASSITGGLQLDYGYTF. In DNA form, the CDR3 reads TGTGCCAGTAGTATTACAGGGGGGCTCCAACTGGACTATGGCTACACCTTC.

The V gene is TRBV11-2, the J gene TRBJ2-1; TRBD2 aligns across 8 bases. The V gene end was trimmed by 5 bases and the J gene end by 5 bases; junction bases not matched to a gene: 8. This CDR3 has 15 residues. Per the germline V gene, CDR1 is SGHAT and CDR2 is FQNNGV. CDR3 sequence: CASSSGSGEDNEQFF. The CDR3 region has the DNA TGTGCCAGCAGCAGTGGTAGCGGGGAGGACAATGAGCAGTTCTTC.

V usage is TRBV4-1 and J usage is TRBJ1-4; D not certain. Germline V gene sequence: CDR1 MGHRA, CDR2 YSYEKL. V lost 2 bases and J 5 bases, leaving 6 bases between the germline ends. The CDR3 sequence is 13 residues long. CDR3 residues: CASSQPGNEKLFF. The CDR3 DNA sequence: TGCGCCAGCAGCCAACCGGGGAATGAAAAACTGTTTTTT.

The chain carries TRBV6-5 and TRBJ1-6; D gene unclear. The CDR3 sequence is 13 residues long. Germline CDR1 is MNHEY and CDR2 is SVGAGI. Deletions cut 7 bases from V and 7 bases from J, with 11 bases between. The CDR3 loop reads CASILGANSPLHF. CDR3 DNA: TGTGCCAGCATTTTAGGAGCAAATTCACCCCTCCACTTT.

The V and J genes are TRBV5-1 and TRBJ2-1, with TRBD2 identical over 14 bases. V was pared by 3 bases and J by 5 bases, with 4 bases of the junction left unmatched. The CDR3 is made up of 16 amino acids. Germline-derived CDR1 and CDR2 are SGHRS and YFSETQ. The CDR3 DNA sequence: TGCGCCAGCAGCTACGGGACTAGCGGGAGCCACAATGAGCAGTTCTTC. Residues: CASSYGTSGSHNEQFF.

The chain uses TRBV5-1 and TRBJ2-3; D call uncertain. V shed 4 bases and J shed 0 bases, with 12 bases lying between them. The CDR3 spans 15 residues. From germline, CDR1 is SGHRS and CDR2 YFSETQ. CDR3 nucleotides: TGCGCCAGCAGCGGGTCCGGAGCTAGCACAGATACGCAGTATTTT. It translates to CASSGSGASTDTQYF.

This clone was seen a few times. The J gene is TRBJ1-2, the V gene TRBV5-1; 9 bases are a match to TRBD1. Germline CDR1 reads SGHRS; CDR2 reads YFSETQ. The CDR3 sequence is 13 residues long. Unmatched junction bases numbered 0, after V lost 0 bases and J lost 6 bases. The CDR3 spells CASSLGQGDGYTF. DNA for the CDR3: TGCGCCAGCAGCTTGGGACAGGGGGATGGCTACACCTTC.

This chain links TRBV2 with TRBJ1-4; D uncertain. The CDR3 has 15 amino acids. V gave up 2 bases and J gave up 0 bases, with 7 bases separating them. Germline loops: CDR1 SNHLY, CDR2 FYNNEI. CDR3 nucleotides: TGTGCCAGCAGTGAACCCAGATCAACTAATGAAAAACTGTTTTTT. It specifies CASSEPRSTNEKLFF.

V usage is TRBV2 and J usage is TRBJ1-4, with a tentative D call TRBD1 (6 bases). Trimming left V 5 bases short and J 7 bases short, with 17 bases between. The V gene's germline CDR1 is SNHLY and CDR2 FYNNEI. This CDR3 is built from 15 residues. The CDR3 sequence: CASSIRDKAGEKLFF. DNA for the CDR3: TGTGCCAGCAGTATCCGGGACAAGGCGGGTGAAAAACTGTTTTTT.

The CDR3 DNA is TGTGCCAGCAAACGACATTTCAGGCAGGAACTTTTTAACACTGAAGCTTTCTTT. Protein sequence: CASKRHFRQELFNTEAFF. V usage is TRBV21-1 and J usage is TRBJ1-1; the D call TRBD1 from the table was never checked on the DNA. TRBV21-1 is deemed a pseudogene. The CDR3 consists of 18 residues.

Relative to its sample, this clone is medium-sized. This rearrangement joins TRBV5-6 to TRBJ1-1; 7 nucleotides agree with TRBD1. CDR1 and CDR2 from the germline V gene are SGHDT and YYEEEE. CDR3 length equals 16 residues. Unmatched junction bases numbered 7, after V lost 2 bases and J lost 0 bases. For the CDR3, the DNA is TGTGCCAGCAGCTTTACAAGGGACAGACTGAACACTGAAGCTTTCTTT. Translated: CASSFTRDRLNTEAFF.